These 10 T cell receptor beta chains were sequenced from one sample in a study of T cells in Graves' hyperthyroidism and ophthalmopathy. The TCR beta CDR3 regions underwent amplification using RNA transcripts as the source. First-round RT-PCR targeting the TCR CDR3 was performed with the HTBI primer set. TCRdb called the multiplex PCR reads again in MiXCR, with one record for every CDR3 protein. Of approximately 640,000 distinct CDR3 sequences in the sample, roughly 16% were seen once. Sequenced sample: blood. These receptors all come from a woman aged 30 to 39 with Graves' hyperthyroidism.

This clonotype appeared many times. This rearrangement joins TRBV7-2 to TRBJ2-5; the match to TRBD1 covers 9 bases. From germline, CDR1 is SGHTA and CDR2 FQGNSA. V lost 3 bases to trimming and J lost 4 bases; unmatched junction nucleotides: 9. The CDR3 covers 16 residues. The CDR3 nucleotides read TGTGCCAGCAGCTTCCGACCGGGACAGGGTTTAGAGACCCAGTACTTC. This translates into CASSFRPGQGLETQYF.

This clonotype was counted at least ten times. V gene TRBV28 combines with J gene TRBJ2-1, with TRBD2 identical over 7 bases. The J segment lost 9 bases and the V segment lost 3 bases, leaving 5 bases of the junction unmatched. The germline CDR1 and CDR2 sequences are MDHEN and SYDVKM. The CDR3 covers 13 residues. The CDR3 loop is CASSLVGRFEQFF. CDR3 nucleotide sequence: TGTGCCAGCAGTTTGGTCGGGAGGTTTGAGCAGTTCTTC.

At least ten counts were recorded for this clonotype. The rearrangement uses TRBV20-1 and TRBJ1-5, with 8 bases identical to TRBD1. Germline trimming cut 0 bases from V and 6 bases from J; bases unmatched to any gene: 19. From germline, CDR1 is DFQATT and CDR2 SNEGSKA (reference sequence). This CDR3 comprises 19 residues. CDR3 residues: CSARDNRQGIVFGGQPQHF. The DNA of the CDR3 is TGCAGTGCTAGAGATAATCGACAGGGGATTGTGTTCGGGGGTCAGCCCCAGCATTTT.

The table lists this clonotype with many counts. The chain recombines TRBV5-1 with TRBJ2-7, with 10 bases that match TRBD2. The CDR3 contains 14 residues. The ends lost 6 bases at V and 3 bases at J; junction bases unmatched: 6. CDR1 and CDR2 from the germline V gene are SGHRS and YFSETQ. The CDR3 nucleotides are TGCGCCAGCACCGGGACTAGCGCCTACTACGAGCAGTACTTC. Amino acids: CASTGTSAYYEQYF.

This clonotype was detected ten times or more. This chain connects TRBV7-2 to TRBJ2-2; D not certain. Germline-derived CDR1 and CDR2 are SGHTA and FQGNSA. The CDR3 covers 16 residues. The ends were cut back, 1 base at V and 7 bases at J, with 16 bases in the middle. CDR3 DNA sequence: TGTGCCAGCAGCTTAGTCCCCATAGGGTTGAGCGGGGAGCTGTTTTTT. Its protein product is CASSLVPIGLSGELFF.

This clonotype came up many times. V is TRBV6-5 and J is TRBJ2-5; D gene ambiguous. The V gene's germline CDR1 is MNHEY and CDR2 SVGAGI. Trimming removed 5 bases from V and 2 bases from J, with 9 bases in between. The CDR3 runs to 13 residues. The CDR3 here is CASSHRVQETQYF. CDR3 DNA: TGTGCCAGCAGTCACCGAGTACAAGAGACCCAGTACTTC.

The rearrangement links TRBV7-2 to TRBJ1-1; possibly TRBD1 for D (5 bases). The germline gives CDR1 SGHTA, CDR2 FQGNSA. Deletions cut 3 bases from V and 1 base from J, with 12 bases between. The CDR3 runs to 15 residues. CDR3 sequence: CASSFHGGGNTEAFF. Here the CDR3 DNA reads TGTGCCAGCAGCTTCCACGGGGGAGGGAACACTGAAGCTTTCTTT.

This clonotype has ten or more counts. V gene TRBV12-3 or TRBV12-4 combines with J gene TRBJ2-1; TRBD2 is a possible D gene (6 bases). V lost 6 bases and J 2 bases, leaving 14 bases between the germline ends. CDR3 length: 15 amino acids. The CDR3 region has the DNA TGTGCCAGCAGCCCCCTCACGGGAGCCTACAATGAGCAGTTCTTC. Translating it yields CASSPLTGAYNEQFF.

This clonotype was found many times. This chain uses TRBV6-6 with TRBJ2-3; 7 bases are shared with TRBD2. CDR1 is MNHNY, CDR2 SVGAGI, per germline (reference sequence). The CDR3 consists of 20 residues. V trimming: 2 bases; J trimming: 3 bases; junction bases outside the gene matches: 20. The CDR3 DNA reads TGTGCCAGCAGTTACCCCGCGAGGAACAGAAGCGGGATCGGTACAGATACGCAGTATTTT. This sequence encodes CASSYPARNRSGIGTDTQYF.

Many counts were recorded for this clonotype. V usage is TRBV7-3 and J usage is TRBJ2-3; the match to TRBD2 covers 9 bases. Germline CDR1 is SGHTA and CDR2 is FQGTGA. V lost 3 bases to trimming and J lost 1 base; unmatched junction nucleotides: 2. This CDR3 contains 15 residues. CDR3: CASSFSGSGTDTQYF. In DNA form, the CDR3 reads TGTGCCAGCAGCTTTAGCGGGAGCGGCACAGATACGCAGTATTTT.